This T cell receptor beta chain was obtained from a study of cytomegalovirus exposure and HLA in healthy donors. General study findings and limits: Rarity marked most TCR sequences, yet some public TCRs occurred in many donors. Cytomegalovirus association was assigned to 150 to 200 TCR beta chains. There were a few CMV-associated chains whose specificity for CMV antigens was confirmed in vitro.

As regards this clone: Its antigen is not known.

V was clipped by 1 base and J by 4 bases, with 14 bases between them. The CDR3 spans 16 residues. Germline assignment: CDR1 LGHNA and CDR2 YNFKEQ. The table came from immunoSEQ multiplex PCR; TCRdb's copy has only in-frame clones and leaves some out. The data show 330,000 or so clones, 86% seen once. Sample: PBMCs. J is TRBJ2-1 and V is TRBV4-2; D is uncertain. The sequence was collected from a woman under 30 in good health and CMV-seronegative. CDR3 nucleotide sequence: TGTGCCAGCAGCCAAGTCCCAGCGATCGATTACAATGAGCAGTTCTTC. It translates to CASSQVPAIDYNEQFF.